A single sample is the source of the 4 T cell receptor beta chains below, sequenced in a study of shared T cell receptors in the human thymus. This table comes from immunoSEQ multiplex PCR, and its TCRdb copy is limited to in-frame clones, with some not included. Found here are under 450,000 clones, approximately 95% of them singletons; the top ten hold approximately 0.018%. The sequencing sample was made of thymocytes. These TCRs come from a human donor.

V and J are TRBV10-3 and TRBJ2-3; TRBD2 matches 16 bases. The CDR3 runs to 18 residues. Losses at the gene ends were 4 bases for V and 2 bases for J; bases not matched to a gene: 6. The V gene's germline CDR1 is ENHRY and CDR2 SYGVKD. The DNA of the CDR3 is TGTGCCATCAGTGGCGGGACTAGCGGGAGGGTTCCCACAGATACGCAGTATTTT. Translating it yields CAISGGTSGRVPTDTQYF.

This chain links TRBV27 with TRBJ2-3; possible D gene TRBD1, 6 bases. The germline V gene encodes CDR1 MNHEY and CDR2 SMNVEV (reference sequence). The CDR3 has 17 amino acids. The ends were cut back, 2 bases at V and 0 bases at J, with 15 bases in the middle. The CDR3 sequence is CASSLVTGKSSTDTQYF. CDR3 DNA: TGTGCCAGCAGTTTAGTTACAGGGAAATCTAGCACAGATACGCAGTATTTT.

The V call is TRBV11-2, the J call TRBJ1-2; 9 nucleotides line up with TRBD1. The V segment lost 1 base and the J segment 9 bases; nucleotides outside the gene matches: 15. The germline V gene has CDR1 SGHAT and CDR2 FQNNGV. This CDR3 has 17 residues. The CDR3 here is CASSLGSRDRANVSYTF. The CDR3 DNA follows: TGTGCCAGCAGCTTAGGTTCCCGGGACAGGGCCAATGTTAGCTACACCTTC.

V gene TRBV5-6 combines with J gene TRBJ1-5; D is undetermined. Trimming took 0 bases from V and 2 from J, leaving 12 bases between them. CDR1 is SGHDT, CDR2 YYEEEE, per germline. This CDR3 has 16 residues. The CDR3 bases are TGTGCCAGCAGCTTGGCCGCGAGAGACGGCAATCAGCCCCAGCATTTT. It translates to CASSLAARDGNQPQHF.